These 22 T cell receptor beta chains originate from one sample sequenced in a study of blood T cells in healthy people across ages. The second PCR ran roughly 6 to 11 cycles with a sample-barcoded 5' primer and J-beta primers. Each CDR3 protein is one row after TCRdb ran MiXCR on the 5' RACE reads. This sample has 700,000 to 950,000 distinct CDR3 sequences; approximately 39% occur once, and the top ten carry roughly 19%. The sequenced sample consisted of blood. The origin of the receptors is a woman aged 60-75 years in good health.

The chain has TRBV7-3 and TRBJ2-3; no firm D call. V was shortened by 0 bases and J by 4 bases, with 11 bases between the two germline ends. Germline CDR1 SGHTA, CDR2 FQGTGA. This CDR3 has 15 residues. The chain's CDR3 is CASSLTGNRADTQYF. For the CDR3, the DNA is TGTGCCAGCAGCTTAACAGGCAATCGGGCAGATACGCAGTATTTT. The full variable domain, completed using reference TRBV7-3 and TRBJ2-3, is GAGVSQTPSNKVTEKGKYVELRCDPISGHTALYWYRQSLGQGPEFLIYFQGTGAADDSGLPNDRFFAVRPEGSVSTLKIQRTERGDSAVYLCASSLTGNRADTQYFGPGTRLTVL.

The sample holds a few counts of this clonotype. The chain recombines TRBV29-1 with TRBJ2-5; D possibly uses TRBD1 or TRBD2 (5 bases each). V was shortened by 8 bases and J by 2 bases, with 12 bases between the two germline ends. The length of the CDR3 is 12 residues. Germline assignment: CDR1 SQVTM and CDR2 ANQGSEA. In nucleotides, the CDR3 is TGCAGCACTACAGGAGGACAAGAGACCCAGTACTTC. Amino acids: CSTTGGQETQYF.

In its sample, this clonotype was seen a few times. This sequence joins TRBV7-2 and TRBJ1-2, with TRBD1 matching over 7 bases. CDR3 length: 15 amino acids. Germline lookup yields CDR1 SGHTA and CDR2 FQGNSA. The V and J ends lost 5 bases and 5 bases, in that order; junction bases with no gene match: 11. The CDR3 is CASSLNRDSPYGYTF. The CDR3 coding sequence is TGTGCCAGCAGCCTGAACCGGGACAGCCCATATGGCTACACCTTC.

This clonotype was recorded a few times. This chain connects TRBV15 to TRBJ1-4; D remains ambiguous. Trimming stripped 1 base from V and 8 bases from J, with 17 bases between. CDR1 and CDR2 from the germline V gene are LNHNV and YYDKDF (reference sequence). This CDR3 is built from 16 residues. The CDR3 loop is CATSRVVTNLREKLFF. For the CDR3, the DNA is TGTGCCACCAGCAGAGTGGTGACAAACCTGAGGGAAAAACTGTTTTTT.

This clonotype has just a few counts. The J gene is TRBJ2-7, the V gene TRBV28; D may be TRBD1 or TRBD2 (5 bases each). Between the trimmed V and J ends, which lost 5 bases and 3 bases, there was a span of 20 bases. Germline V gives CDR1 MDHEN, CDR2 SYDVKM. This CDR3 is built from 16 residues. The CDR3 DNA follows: TGTGCCAGCAGTCGCCCCGACAGCGGTAAACGCTACGAGCAGTACTTC. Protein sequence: CASSRPDSGKRYEQYF.

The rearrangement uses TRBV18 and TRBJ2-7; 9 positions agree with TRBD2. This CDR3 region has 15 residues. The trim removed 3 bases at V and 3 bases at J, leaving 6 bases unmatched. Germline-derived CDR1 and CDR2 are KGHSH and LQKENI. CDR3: CASSPLAGTLYEQYF. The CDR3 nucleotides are TGTGCCAGCTCACCCCTAGCGGGGACCCTCTACGAGCAGTACTTC. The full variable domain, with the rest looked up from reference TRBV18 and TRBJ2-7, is NAGVMQNPRHLVRRRGQEARLRCSPMKGHSHVYWYRQLPEEGLKFMVYLQKENIIDESGMPKERFSAEFPKEGPSILRIQQVVRGDSAAYFCASSPLAGTLYEQYFGPGTRLTVT.

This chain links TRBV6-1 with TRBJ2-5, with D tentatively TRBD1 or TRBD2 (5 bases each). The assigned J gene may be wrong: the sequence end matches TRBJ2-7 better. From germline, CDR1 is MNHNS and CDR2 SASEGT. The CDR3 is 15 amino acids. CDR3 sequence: CASSEQGPTISEQYF. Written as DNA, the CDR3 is TGTGCCAGCAGTGAACAGGGACCCACGATCTCCGAGCAGTACTTC.

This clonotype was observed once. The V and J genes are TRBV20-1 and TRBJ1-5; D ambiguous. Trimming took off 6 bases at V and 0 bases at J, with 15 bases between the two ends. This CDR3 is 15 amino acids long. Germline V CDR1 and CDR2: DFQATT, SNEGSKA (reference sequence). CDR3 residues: CSARPDINSNQPQHF. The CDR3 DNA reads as TGCAGTGCCAGACCTGACATCAATAGCAATCAGCCCCAGCATTTT.

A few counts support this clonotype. Written as DNA, the CDR3 is TGTGCCAGCAGCCCCTTGGGGGGGCCAGATACGCAGTATTTT. Translating it yields CASSPLGGPDTQYF. The chain is built from TRBV7-3 and TRBJ2-3; possible D gene TRBD2, 7 bases. The germline V gene encodes CDR1 SGHTA and CDR2 FQGTGA. Trimming pared 5 bases from V and 4 bases from J, leaving 13 bases between. The CDR3 is made up of 14 amino acids. Full variable domain (remainder filled in from reference TRBV7-3 and TRBJ2-3): GAGVSQTPSNKVTEKGKYVELRCDPISGHTALYWYRQSLGQGPEFLIYFQGTGAADDSGLPNDRFFAVRPEGSVSTLKIQRTERGDSAVYLCASSPLGGPDTQYFGPGTRLTVL.

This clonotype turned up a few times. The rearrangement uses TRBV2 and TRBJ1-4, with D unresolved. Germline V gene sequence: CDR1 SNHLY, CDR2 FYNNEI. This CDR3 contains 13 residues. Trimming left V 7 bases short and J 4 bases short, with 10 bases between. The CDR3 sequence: CASNWADNEKLFF. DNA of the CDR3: TGTGCCAGCAATTGGGCAGATAATGAAAAACTGTTTTTT.

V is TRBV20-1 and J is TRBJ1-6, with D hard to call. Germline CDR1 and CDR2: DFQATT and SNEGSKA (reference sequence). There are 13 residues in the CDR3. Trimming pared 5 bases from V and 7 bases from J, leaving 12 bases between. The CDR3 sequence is CSAGKDGNSPLHF. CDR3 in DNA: TGCAGTGCTGGAAAGGACGGGAATTCACCCCTCCACTTT.

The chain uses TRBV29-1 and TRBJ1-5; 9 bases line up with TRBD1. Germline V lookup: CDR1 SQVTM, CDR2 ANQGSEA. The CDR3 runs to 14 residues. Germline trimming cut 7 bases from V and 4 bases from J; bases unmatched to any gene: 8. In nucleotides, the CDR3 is TGCAGCGCTTCGGGACAGGGAGGTAATCAGCCCCAGCATTTT. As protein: CSASGQGGNQPQHF.

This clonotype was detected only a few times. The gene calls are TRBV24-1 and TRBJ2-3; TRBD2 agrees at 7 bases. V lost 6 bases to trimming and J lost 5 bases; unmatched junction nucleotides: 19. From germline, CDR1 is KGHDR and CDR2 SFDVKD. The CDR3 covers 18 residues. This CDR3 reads CATSYGRTTGGSGDTQYF. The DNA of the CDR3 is TGTGCCACCAGTTACGGACGCACGACGGGGGGATCGGGAGATACGCAGTATTTT.

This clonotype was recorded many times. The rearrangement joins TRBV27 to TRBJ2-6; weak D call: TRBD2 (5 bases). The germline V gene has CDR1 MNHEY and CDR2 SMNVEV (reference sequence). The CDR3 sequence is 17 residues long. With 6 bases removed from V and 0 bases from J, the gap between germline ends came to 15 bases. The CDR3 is CASSTRVLSSGANVLTF. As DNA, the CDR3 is TGTGCCAGCAGCACGAGGGTCCTCAGCTCTGGGGCCAACGTCCTGACTTTC.

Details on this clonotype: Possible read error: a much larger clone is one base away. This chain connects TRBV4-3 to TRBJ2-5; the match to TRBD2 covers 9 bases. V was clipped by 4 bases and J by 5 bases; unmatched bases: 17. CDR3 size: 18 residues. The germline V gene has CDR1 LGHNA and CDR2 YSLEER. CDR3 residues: CASSRDGSGRSSGETQYF. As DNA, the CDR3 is TGCGCCAGCAGCCGAGATGGTAGCGGGAGAAGTTCTGGGGAGACCCAGTACTTC.

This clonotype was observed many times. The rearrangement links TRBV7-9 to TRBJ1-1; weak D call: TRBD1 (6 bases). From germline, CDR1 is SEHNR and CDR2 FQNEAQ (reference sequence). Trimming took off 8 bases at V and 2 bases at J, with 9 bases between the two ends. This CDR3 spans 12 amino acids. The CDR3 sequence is CASGGPNTEAFF. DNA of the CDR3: TGTGCCAGCGGGGGCCCCAACACTGAAGCTTTCTTT.

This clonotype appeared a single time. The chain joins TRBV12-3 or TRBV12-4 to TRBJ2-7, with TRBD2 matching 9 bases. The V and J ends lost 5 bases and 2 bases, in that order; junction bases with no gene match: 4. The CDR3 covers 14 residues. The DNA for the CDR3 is TGTGCCAGCAGTCCAGCGGGGGGAGCCTACGAGCAGTACTTC. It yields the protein CASSPAGGAYEQYF.

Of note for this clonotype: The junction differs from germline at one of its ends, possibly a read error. CDR3 sequence (DNA): TGCAGTGCAAGAGGGGCGGCCTACGAGCAGTACTTC. Amino acid sequence: CSARGAAYEQYF. This chain links TRBV20-1 with TRBJ2-5; D might be TRBD1 or TRBD2, each matching 5 bases. With the DNA end fitting TRBJ2-7 better, the J assignment may be wrong. The CDR3 length is 12 residues. Germline V gene data show CDR1 as DFQATT and CDR2 as SNEGSKA (reference sequence).

The CDR3 spells CASSFPGGFEEQYF. DNA of the CDR3: TGCGCCAGCAGCTTTCCGGGAGGGTTTGAAGAGCAGTACTTC. This rearrangement joins TRBV5-1 to TRBJ2-7, with TRBD2 matching 8 bases. CDR3 size: 14 residues. V dropped 2 bases and J dropped 7; count of bases not matched to a gene: 8. CDR1 is SGHRS, CDR2 YFSETQ, per germline.

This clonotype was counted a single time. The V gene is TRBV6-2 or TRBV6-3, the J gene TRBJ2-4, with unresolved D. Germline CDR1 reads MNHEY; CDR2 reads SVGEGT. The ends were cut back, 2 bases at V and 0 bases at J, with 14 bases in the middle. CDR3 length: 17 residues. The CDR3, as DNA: TGTGCCAGCAGTTACCGGAGCGCACAATTAGCCAAAAACATTCAGTACTTC. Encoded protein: CASSYRSAQLAKNIQYF.

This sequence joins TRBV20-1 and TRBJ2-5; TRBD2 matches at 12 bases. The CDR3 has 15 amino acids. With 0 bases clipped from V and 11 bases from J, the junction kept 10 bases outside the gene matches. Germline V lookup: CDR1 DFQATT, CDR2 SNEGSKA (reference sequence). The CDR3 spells CSARDQRLAGEEQYF. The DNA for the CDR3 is TGCAGTGCTAGAGACCAACGACTAGCGGGGGAAGAGCAGTACTTC.

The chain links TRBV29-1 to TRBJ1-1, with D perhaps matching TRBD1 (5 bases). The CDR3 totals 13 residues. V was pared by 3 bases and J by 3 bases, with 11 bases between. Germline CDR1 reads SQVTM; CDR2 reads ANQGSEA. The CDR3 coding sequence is TGCAGCGTTGATCGTAGGGGCGACACTGAAGCTTTCTTT. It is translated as CSVDRRGDTEAFF.